This TCR beta chain was identified during a study of beta chain features in type 1 diabetes. Study observations and caveats: Lower insertion and higher deletion counts appeared at VDJ junctions in type 1 diabetes patients. It was possible that PCR favored shorter templates, equally so in patients and controls.

Of note for this clone: Its antigen is unknown.

With V trimmed by 8 bases and J by 5 bases, 5 bases remained unmatched. Germline V CDR1 and CDR2: LNHDA, SQIVND (reference sequence). The CDR3 is 14 residues long. Expressed TCRB transcripts were sequenced, since all the RNA that had been isolated was reverse transcribed. Some clones are missing from TCRdb's copy, which holds only in-frame ones; the method was immunoSEQ multiplex PCR. Seen here are over 700,000 clones, under 20% observed once, and the top ten hold around 0.02%. The chain joins TRBV19 to TRBJ2-1; TRBD2 matches 11 bases. The sequence was obtained from a woman younger than 35 in good health. Sequenced: naive CD4+ T cells from blood. The CDR3 nucleotides are TGTGCCAGTGGTAGCGGGAGGGCCCACAATGAGCAGTTCTTC. The encoded protein is CASGSGRAHNEQFF.